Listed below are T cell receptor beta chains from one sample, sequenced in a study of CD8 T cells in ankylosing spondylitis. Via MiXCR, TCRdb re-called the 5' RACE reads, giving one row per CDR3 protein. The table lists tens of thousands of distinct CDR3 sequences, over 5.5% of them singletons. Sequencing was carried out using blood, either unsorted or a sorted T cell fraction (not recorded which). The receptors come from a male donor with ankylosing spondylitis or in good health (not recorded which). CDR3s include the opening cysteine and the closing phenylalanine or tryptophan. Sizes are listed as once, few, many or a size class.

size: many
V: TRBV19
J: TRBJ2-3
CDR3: CASRPGGAGTDTQYF

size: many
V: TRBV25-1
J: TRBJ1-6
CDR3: CASSDRVVNSNDSPLHF

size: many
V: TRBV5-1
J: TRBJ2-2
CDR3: CASSTQGQGNTGELFF

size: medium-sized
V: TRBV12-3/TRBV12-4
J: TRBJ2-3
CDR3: CASRDGTTSQYF

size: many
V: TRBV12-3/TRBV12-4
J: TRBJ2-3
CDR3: CASSLFGTDTQYF

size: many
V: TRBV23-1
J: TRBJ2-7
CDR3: CASSQPAGHRLGLSYEQYF

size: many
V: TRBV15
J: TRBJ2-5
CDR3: CATSRDLGGSETQYF

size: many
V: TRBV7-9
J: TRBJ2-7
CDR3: CASSNPVEALF

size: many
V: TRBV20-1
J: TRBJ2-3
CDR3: CSAVLLAGSTDTQYF

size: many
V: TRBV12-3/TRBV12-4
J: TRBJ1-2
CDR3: CASSLGTGDGYTF

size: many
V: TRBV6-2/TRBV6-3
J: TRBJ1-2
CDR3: CASTESGTSYGYTF

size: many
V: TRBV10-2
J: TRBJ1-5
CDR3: CASSAGADQPQHF

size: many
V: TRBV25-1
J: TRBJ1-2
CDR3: CASSPGLRSASGYTF

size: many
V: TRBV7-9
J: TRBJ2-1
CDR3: CASSLEPGADNEQFF